This is a list of T cell receptor beta chains from one sample in a study of neurological immune-mediated disorders. Using its own MiXCR run on the 5' RACE reads, TCRdb lists one record per CDR3 protein. Found here are 40,000 or so distinct CDR3 sequences, approximately 2.4% of them singletons; the top ten hold less than 3%. The sequenced material came from PBMCs. These receptors originate from a man over 45 with multiple sclerosis. Each CDR3 is given with its conserved first and last residue. Fields, in order: clone size, D gene, J gene, V gene, CDR3 DNA, CDR3 protein. The D gene is left open where the match is weak. Clone sizes are shown as how often the clone was seen (once, few, many) or a class if it is expanded.

abundance: many; d_gene: -; j_gene: TRBJ1-2; v_gene: TRBV7-9; CDR3nt: TGTGCCAGCAGTCCAGGGGCCTCCGGGTTCGGCGGCTACACCTTC; CDR3aa: CASSPGASGFGGYTF
abundance: many; d_gene: -; j_gene: TRBJ2-7; v_gene: TRBV6-2/TRBV6-3; CDR3nt: TGTGCCAGCAGTTACTCCCGGGACGTATTCTACGAGCAGTACTTC; CDR3aa: CASSYSRDVFYEQYF
abundance: many; d_gene: -; j_gene: TRBJ2-5; v_gene: TRBV6-6; CDR3nt: TGTGCCAGCAGATCAGGGGGGACCCAAGAGACCCAGTACTTC; CDR3aa: CASRSGGTQETQYF
abundance: many; d_gene: TRBD2; j_gene: TRBJ2-4; v_gene: TRBV7-6; CDR3nt: TGTGCCAGCACCCCCCTGGGGACTAGCGGGGGGCAGTTGTACTTC; CDR3aa: CASTPLGTSGGQLYF
abundance: many; d_gene: TRBD1; j_gene: TRBJ1-6; v_gene: TRBV6-5; CDR3nt: TGTGCCAGCACTAACGACAGGGGGCTGTCACCCCTCAACTTT; CDR3aa: CASTNDRGLSPLNF
abundance: many; d_gene: TRBD1; j_gene: TRBJ1-1; v_gene: TRBV12-3/TRBV12-4; CDR3nt: TGTGCCAGCAGTTTACAGGCAGGGGGGAACACTGAAGCTTTCTTT; CDR3aa: CASSLQAGGNTEAFF
abundance: many; d_gene: -; j_gene: TRBJ1-2; v_gene: TRBV9; CDR3nt: TGTGCCAGCAGCCTCTTGGATTCTCCCCCGGTATATGGCTACACCTTC; CDR3aa: CASSLLDSPPVYGYTF
abundance: many; d_gene: -; j_gene: TRBJ2-2; v_gene: TRBV20-1; CDR3nt: TGCAGTGCACTCCGACAAACGAACGGGGAGCTGTTTTTT; CDR3aa: CSALRQTNGELFF
abundance: many; d_gene: -; j_gene: TRBJ2-1; v_gene: TRBV20-1; CDR3nt: TGCAGTGCTAGAGCCGAGAGATGGGGTTATGAGCAGTTCTTC; CDR3aa: CSARAERWGYEQFF
abundance: many; d_gene: -; j_gene: TRBJ1-5; v_gene: TRBV5-1; CDR3nt: TGCGCCAGCACCTCGTGGGGGGTTTTTCAGCCCCAGCATTTT; CDR3aa: CASTSWGVFQPQHF
abundance: many; d_gene: TRBD1; j_gene: TRBJ1-5; v_gene: TRBV6-5; CDR3nt: TGTGCCAGCACCCGGACAGGTGGATCGGGCCAGCCCCAGCATTTT; CDR3aa: CASTRTGGSGQPQHF
abundance: many; d_gene: -; j_gene: TRBJ2-4; v_gene: TRBV15; CDR3nt: TGTGCCACCAGCAGAGGACTCCCCCGGGGCATTCAGTACTTC; CDR3aa: CATSRGLPRGIQYF
abundance: many; d_gene: TRBD1; j_gene: TRBJ1-1; v_gene: TRBV5-6; CDR3nt: TGTGCCAGCAGCTTGAGACAGGGGGCTGAAGCTTTCTTT; CDR3aa: CASSLRQGAEAFF
abundance: many; d_gene: TRBD1; j_gene: TRBJ1-2; v_gene: TRBV20-1; CDR3nt: TGCAGTGCTAGGGGCGCAGGGGGAAACTATGGCTACACCTTC; CDR3aa: CSARGAGGNYGYTF
abundance: many; d_gene: -; j_gene: TRBJ2-1; v_gene: TRBV12-3/TRBV12-4; CDR3nt: TGTGCCAGCAGTCCCAGACAGCCCCGGGGCAATGAGCAGTTCTTC; CDR3aa: CASSPRQPRGNEQFF
abundance: many; d_gene: TRBD2; j_gene: TRBJ2-1; v_gene: TRBV11-1; CDR3nt: TGTGCCAGCAGCCGTAGCGGGGCTTCCTACAATGAGCAGTTCTTC; CDR3aa: CASSRSGASYNEQFF
abundance: few; d_gene: -; j_gene: TRBJ1-3; v_gene: TRBV12-3/TRBV12-4; CDR3nt: TGTGCCAGCAGTTTAAGGCGGGAATCTGGAAACACCATATATTTT; CDR3aa: CASSLRRESGNTIYF